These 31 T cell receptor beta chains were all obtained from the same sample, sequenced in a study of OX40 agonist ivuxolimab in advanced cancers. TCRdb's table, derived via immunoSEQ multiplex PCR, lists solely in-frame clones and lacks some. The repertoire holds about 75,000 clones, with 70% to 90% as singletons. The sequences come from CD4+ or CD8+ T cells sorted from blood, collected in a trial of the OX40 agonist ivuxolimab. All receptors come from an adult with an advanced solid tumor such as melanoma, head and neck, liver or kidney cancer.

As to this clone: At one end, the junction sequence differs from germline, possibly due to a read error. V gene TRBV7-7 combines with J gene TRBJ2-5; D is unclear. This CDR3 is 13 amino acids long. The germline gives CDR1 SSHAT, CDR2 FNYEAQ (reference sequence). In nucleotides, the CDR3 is TGTGCTAGCAGCTTAGATTTAGGCCAGACCCAGTACTTC. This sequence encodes CASSLDLGQTQYF.

The CDR3 protein is CASSLAGVGLAQETQYF. The CDR3 DNA reads as TGTGCCAGCAGCTTGGCCGGGGTAGGACTAGCTCAAGAGACCCAGTACTTC. The V call is TRBV5-4, the J call TRBJ2-5, with TRBD2 matching 8 bases. The CDR3 runs to 17 residues. After removal of 0 bases from V and 2 bases from J, the junction contained 9 bases not matched to a gene. Germline loops: CDR1 SGHNT, CDR2 YYREEE (reference sequence).

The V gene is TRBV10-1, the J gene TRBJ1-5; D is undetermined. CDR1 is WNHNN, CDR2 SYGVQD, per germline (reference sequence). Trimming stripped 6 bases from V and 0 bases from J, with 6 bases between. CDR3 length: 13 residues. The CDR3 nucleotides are TGCGCCAGCAGCGATAATAGCAATCAGCCCCAGCATTTT. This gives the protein CASSDNSNQPQHF.

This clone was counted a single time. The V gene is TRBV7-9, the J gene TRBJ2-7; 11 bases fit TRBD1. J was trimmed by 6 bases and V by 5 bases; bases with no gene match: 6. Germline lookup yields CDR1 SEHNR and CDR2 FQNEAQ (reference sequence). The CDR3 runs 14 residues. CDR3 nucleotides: TGTGCCAGCAGCCCCGGGACAGGGGGGATCGAGCAGTACTTC. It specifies CASSPGTGGIEQYF.

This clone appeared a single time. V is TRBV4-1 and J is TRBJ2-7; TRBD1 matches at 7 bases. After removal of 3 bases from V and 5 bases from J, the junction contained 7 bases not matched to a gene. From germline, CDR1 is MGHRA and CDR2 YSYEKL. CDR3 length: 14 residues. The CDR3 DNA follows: TGCGCCAGCAGCCATGAACAGGGGTTCAACGAGCAGTACTTC. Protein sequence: CASSHEQGFNEQYF.

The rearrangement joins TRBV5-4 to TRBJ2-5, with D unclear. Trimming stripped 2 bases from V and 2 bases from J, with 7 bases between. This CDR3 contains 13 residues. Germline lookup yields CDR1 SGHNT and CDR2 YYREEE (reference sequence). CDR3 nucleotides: TGTGCCAGCAGCTTCCAGCGACAAGAGACCCAGTACTTC. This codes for CASSFQRQETQYF.

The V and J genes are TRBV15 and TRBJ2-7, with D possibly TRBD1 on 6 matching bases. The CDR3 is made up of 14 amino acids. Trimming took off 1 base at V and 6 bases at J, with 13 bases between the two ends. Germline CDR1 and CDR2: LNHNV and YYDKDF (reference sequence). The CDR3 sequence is CATSRVQGVSEQYF. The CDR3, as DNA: TGTGCCACCAGCAGAGTACAGGGCGTCAGCGAGCAGTACTTC. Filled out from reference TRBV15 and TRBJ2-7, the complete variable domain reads DAMVIQNPRYQVTQFGKPVTLSCSQTLNHNVMYWYQQKSSQAPKLLFHYYDKDFNNEADTPDNFQSRRPNTSFCFLDIRSPGLGDTAMYLCATSRVQGVSEQYFGPGTRLTVT.

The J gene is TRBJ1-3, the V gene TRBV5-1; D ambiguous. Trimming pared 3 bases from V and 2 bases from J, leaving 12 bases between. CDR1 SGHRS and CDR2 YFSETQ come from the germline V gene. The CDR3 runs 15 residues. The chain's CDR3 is CASSSPESPGNTIYF. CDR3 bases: TGCGCCAGCAGCTCCCCTGAGAGCCCTGGAAACACCATATATTTT. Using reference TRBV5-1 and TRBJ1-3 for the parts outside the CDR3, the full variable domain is KAGVTQTPRYLIKTRGQQVTLSCSPISGHRSVSWYQQTPGQGLQFLFEYFSETQRNKGNFPGRFSGRQFSNSRSEMNVSTLELGDSALYLCASSSPESPGNTIYFGEGSWLTVV.

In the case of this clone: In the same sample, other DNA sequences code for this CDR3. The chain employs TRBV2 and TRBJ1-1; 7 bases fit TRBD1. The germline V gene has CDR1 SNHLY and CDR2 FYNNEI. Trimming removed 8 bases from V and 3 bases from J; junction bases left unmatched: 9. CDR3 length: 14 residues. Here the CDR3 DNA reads TGTGCCAGCGGTAAGGGGGCATTAGACACTGAAGCTTTCTTT. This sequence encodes CASGKGALDTEAFF.

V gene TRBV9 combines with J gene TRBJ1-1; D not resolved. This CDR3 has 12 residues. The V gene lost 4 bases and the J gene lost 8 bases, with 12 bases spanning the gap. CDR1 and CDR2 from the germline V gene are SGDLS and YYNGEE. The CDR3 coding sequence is TGTGCCAGCAGCTCCCGACACCACGAAGCTTTCTTT. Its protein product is CASSSRHHEAFF.

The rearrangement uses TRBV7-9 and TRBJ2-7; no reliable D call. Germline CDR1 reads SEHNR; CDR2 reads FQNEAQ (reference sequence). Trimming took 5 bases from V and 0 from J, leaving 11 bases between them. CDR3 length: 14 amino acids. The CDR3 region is CASSQVQFSYEQYF. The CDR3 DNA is TGTGCCAGCAGCCAAGTGCAGTTCTCCTACGAGCAGTACTTC.

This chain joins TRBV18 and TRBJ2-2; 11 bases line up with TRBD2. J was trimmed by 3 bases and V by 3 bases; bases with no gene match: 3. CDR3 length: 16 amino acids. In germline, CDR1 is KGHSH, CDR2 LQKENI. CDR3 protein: CASSPPGLADTGELFF. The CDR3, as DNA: TGTGCCAGCTCACCCCCGGGACTAGCGGACACCGGGGAGCTGTTTTTT.

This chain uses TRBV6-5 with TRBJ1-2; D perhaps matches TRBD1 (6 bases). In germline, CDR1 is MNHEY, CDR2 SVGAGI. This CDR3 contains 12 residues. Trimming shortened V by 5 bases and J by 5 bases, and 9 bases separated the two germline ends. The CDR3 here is CASSLQGYGYTF. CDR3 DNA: TGTGCCAGCAGTCTACAGGGTTATGGCTACACCTTC.

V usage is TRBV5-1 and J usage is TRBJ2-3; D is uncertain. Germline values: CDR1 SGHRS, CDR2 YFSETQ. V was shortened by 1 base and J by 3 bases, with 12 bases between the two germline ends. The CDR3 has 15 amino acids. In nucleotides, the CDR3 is TGCGCCAGCAGCTTGCCGGACCCCCAAACAGATACGCAGTATTTT. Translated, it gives CASSLPDPQTDTQYF.

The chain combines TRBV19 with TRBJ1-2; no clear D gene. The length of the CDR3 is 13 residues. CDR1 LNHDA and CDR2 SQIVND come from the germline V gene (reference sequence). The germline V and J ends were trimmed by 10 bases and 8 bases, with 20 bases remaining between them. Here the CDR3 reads CATDGVARGGYTF. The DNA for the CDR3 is TGTGCCACCGACGGGGTTGCAAGAGGCGGCTACACCTTC.

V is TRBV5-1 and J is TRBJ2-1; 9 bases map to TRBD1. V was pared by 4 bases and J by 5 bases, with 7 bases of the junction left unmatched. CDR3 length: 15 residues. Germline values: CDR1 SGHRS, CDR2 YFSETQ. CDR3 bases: TGCGCCAGCAGCACCGGGACAGGGTCTGACAATGAGCAGTTCTTC. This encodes CASSTGTGSDNEQFF.

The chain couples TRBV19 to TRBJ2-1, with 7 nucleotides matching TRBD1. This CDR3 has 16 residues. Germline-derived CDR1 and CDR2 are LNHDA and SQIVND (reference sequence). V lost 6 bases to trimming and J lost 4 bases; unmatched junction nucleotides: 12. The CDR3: CASRARQGSLYNEQFF. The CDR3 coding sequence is TGTGCCAGTAGGGCCCGACAGGGTAGTCTATACAATGAGCAGTTCTTC.

CDR3 residues: CASSARGVSGANVLTF. CDR3 bases: TGTGCCAGTAGTGCGAGGGGGGTATCTGGGGCCAACGTCCTGACTTTC. V is TRBV19 and J is TRBJ2-6; D tentatively fits TRBD1 or TRBD2 (6 bases each). Trimming took 5 bases from V and 1 from J, leaving 12 bases between them. The CDR3 contains 16 residues. Germline V CDR1 and CDR2: LNHDA, SQIVND (reference sequence).

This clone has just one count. CDR3 coding DNA: TGTGCCAGCAGGGAGACTAGCGGGAGAGGGAGGGCAGATACGCAGTATTTT. This translates into CASRETSGRGRADTQYF. V and J are TRBV28 and TRBJ2-3; 12 bases fit TRBD2. J lost 4 bases, V lost 6 bases, and 11 bases had no gene match. The germline gives CDR1 MDHEN, CDR2 SYDVKM. CDR3 length: 17 amino acids.

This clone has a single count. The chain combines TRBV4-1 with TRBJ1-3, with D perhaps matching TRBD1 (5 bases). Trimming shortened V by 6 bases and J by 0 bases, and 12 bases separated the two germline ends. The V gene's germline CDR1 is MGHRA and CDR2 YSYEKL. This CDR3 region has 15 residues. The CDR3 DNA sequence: TGCGCCAGCAGGACCAGGGCGACCTCTGGAAACACCATATATTTT. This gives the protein CASRTRATSGNTIYF.

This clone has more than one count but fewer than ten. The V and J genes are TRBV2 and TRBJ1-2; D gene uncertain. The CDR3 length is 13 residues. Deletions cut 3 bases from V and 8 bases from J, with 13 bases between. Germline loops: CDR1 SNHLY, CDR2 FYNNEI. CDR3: CASSDLGFGGYTF. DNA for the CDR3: TGTGCCAGCAGTGATCTAGGGTTTGGGGGCTACACCTTC.

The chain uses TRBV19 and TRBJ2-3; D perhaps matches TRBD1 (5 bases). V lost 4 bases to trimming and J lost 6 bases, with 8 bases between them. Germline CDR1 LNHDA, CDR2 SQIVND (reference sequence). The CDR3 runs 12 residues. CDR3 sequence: CASSTSGDTQYF. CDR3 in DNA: TGTGCCAGTAGTACCTCAGGGGATACGCAGTATTTT.

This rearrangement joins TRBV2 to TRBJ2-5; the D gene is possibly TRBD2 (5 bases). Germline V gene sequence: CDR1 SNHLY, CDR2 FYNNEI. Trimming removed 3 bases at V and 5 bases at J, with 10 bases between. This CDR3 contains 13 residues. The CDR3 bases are TGTGCCAGCAGTGAGGTAGCGTCGGAGACCCAGTACTTC. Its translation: CASSEVASETQYF.

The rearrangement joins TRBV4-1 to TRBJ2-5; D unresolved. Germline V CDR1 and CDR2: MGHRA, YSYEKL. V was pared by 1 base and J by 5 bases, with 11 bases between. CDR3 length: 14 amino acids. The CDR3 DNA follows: TGCGCCAGCAGCCAAGCTGACGGGCCGGAGACCCAGTACTTC. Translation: CASSQADGPETQYF.

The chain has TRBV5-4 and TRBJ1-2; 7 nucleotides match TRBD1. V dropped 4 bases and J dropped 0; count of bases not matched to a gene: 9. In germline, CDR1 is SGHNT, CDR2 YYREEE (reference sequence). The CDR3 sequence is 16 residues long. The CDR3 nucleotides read TGTGCCAGCAGCGTCGACAGGGTGGGAGCTAACTATGGCTACACCTTC. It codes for CASSVDRVGANYGYTF. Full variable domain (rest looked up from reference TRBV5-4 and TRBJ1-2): ETGVTQSPTHLIKTRGQQVTLRCSSQSGHNTVSWYQQALGQGPQFIFQYYREEENGRGNFPPRFSGLQFPNYSSELNVNALELDDSALYLCASSVDRVGANYGYTFGSGTRLTVV.

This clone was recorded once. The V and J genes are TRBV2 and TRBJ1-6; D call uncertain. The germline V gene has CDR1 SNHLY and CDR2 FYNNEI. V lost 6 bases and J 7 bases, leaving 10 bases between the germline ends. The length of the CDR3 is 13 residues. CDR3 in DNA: TGTGCCAGCAGGCCCCAGGAAAATTCACCCCTCCACTTT. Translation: CASRPQENSPLHF.

The CDR3 is CASSIFQSTDTQYF. The DNA of the CDR3 is TGTGCCAGTAGTATCTTTCAGTCCACAGATACGCAGTATTTT. This chain joins TRBV19 and TRBJ2-3; D is uncertain. Germline CDR1 and CDR2: LNHDA and SQIVND (reference sequence). Deletions cut 3 bases from V and 2 bases from J, with 9 bases between. This CDR3 is 14 amino acids long. The full variable domain, in which reference TRBV19 and TRBJ2-3 provide the parts outside the CDR3, is DGGITQSPKYLFRKEGQNVTLSCEQNLNHDAMYWYRQDPGQGLRLIYYSQIVNDFQKGDIAEGYSVSREKKESFPLTVTSAQKNPTAFYLCASSIFQSTDTQYFGPGTRLTVL.

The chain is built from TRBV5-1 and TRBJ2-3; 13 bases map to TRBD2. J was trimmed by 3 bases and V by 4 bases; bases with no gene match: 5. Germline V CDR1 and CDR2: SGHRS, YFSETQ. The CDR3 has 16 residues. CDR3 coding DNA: TGCGCCAGCAGCCCGGGACTAGCGGGATTGACAGATACGCAGTATTTT. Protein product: CASSPGLAGLTDTQYF.

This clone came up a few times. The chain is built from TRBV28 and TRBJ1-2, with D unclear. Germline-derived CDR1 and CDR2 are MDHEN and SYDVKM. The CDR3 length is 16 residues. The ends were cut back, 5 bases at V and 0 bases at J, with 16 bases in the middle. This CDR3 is CASSLSGHQTNYGYTF. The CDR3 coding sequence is TGTGCCAGCAGTCTATCCGGCCACCAGACTAACTATGGCTACACCTTC.

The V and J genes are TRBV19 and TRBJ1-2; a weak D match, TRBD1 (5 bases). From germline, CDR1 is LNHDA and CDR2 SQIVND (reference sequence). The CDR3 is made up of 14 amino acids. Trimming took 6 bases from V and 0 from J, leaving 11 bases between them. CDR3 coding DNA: TGTGCCAGTAGCCGCCAAGGGGCTAACTATGGCTACACCTTC. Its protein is CASSRQGANYGYTF.

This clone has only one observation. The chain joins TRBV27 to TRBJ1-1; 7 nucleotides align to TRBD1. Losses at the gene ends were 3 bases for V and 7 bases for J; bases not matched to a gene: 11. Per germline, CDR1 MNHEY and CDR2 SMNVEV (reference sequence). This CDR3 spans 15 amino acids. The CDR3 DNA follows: TGTGCCAGCAGTTTGGCTGGGGACAGTACCATTGAAGCTTTCTTT. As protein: CASSLAGDSTIEAFF.